Listed below are T cell receptor beta chains from one sample, sequenced in a study of monozygotic twins with inflammatory bowel disease. TCRdb reprocessed the 5' RACE reads; each CDR3 protein has one entry and no DNA is given. The listing records fewer than 550,000 distinct CDR3 sequences. Sequencing input: blood. These receptors all come from a human donor with ulcerative colitis or Crohn's disease, or a healthy co-twin of an affected twin (not recorded which). Both conserved end residues are part of each CDR3. Fields, in order: J gene, CDR3 length, V gene, CDR3 protein.

TRBJ1-1,16,TRBV12-3/TRBV12-4,CASREGQGVMYTEAFF
TRBJ2-7,14,TRBV5-4,CASSFGVSSYEQYF
TRBJ2-1,16,TRBV19,CASSIDFRGRLNEQFF
TRBJ1-2,14,TRBV5-1,CASSRVGQGYGYTF
TRBJ1-1,16,TRBV7-9,CASSPTPGTGNTEAFF
TRBJ1-2,18,TRBV2,CASSAQKLRDSGGDGYTF
TRBJ2-3,14,TRBV10-3,CAISERASTDTQYF
TRBJ2-5,21,TRBV11-2,CASSSLPKTGKGRTYQETQYF
TRBJ2-5,15,TRBV7-6,CASSSPTGGEETQYF
TRBJ1-5,15,TRBV20-1,CSARGQGAGNQPQHF
TRBJ2-3,16,TRBV7-2,CASSLAPGVRTDTQYF
TRBJ2-1,15,TRBV12-3/TRBV12-4,CASSRGLAPRDEQFF
TRBJ2-3,15,TRBV6-5,CASSMSGGGADTQYF
TRBJ2-1,16,TRBV18,CASSPQTGPLYNEQFF
TRBJ1-1,11,TRBV6-2/TRBV6-3,CASSQGYEAFF
TRBJ1-2,12,TRBV12-3/TRBV12-4,CASSFAGHGYTF
TRBJ1-6,16,TRBV4-1,CASSQETMNNNSPLHF
TRBJ1-5,13,TRBV19,CASSDSSNQPQHF
TRBJ2-3,14,TRBV3-1,CASSPRTEPDTQYF
TRBJ2-7,15,TRBV12-2,CASRLDRASGDEQYF
TRBJ1-2,12,TRBV2,CASKRGERGYTF
TRBJ2-1,12,TRBV7-3,CASSFLGREQFF
TRBJ2-1,13,TRBV28,CASSYRGSDEQFF
TRBJ2-1,15,TRBV4-1,CASSQVGQANNEQFF
TRBJ2-7,13,TRBV2,CASSGDLSYEQYF
TRBJ2-1,15,TRBV15,CATSKDTSSYNEQFF
TRBJ1-5,13,TRBV10-3,CAIGRGSNQPQHF
TRBJ1-2,15,TRBV15,CATSRTQIGGYGYTF
TRBJ2-4,21,TRBV4-1,CASSQEIAGGPGAVVKNIQYF
TRBJ2-7,14,TRBV6-2/TRBV6-3,CASSSGLGVVEQYF
TRBJ2-7,13,TRBV7-2,CASSLAPLFEQYF
TRBJ1-1,12,TRBV12-3/TRBV12-4,CATIRVNTEAFF
TRBJ2-3,17,TRBV12-3/TRBV12-4,CASSSTQLAGSTDTQYF
TRBJ1-6,17,TRBV5-1,CASSWKRQGQNNSPLHF
TRBJ2-1,15,TRBV7-8,CASSSAGLAGWGQFF
TRBJ2-5,17,TRBV7-8,CASSFLLASGSGVTQYF
TRBJ2-7,12,TRBV29-1,CSGGTGAYEQYF
TRBJ2-2,14,TRBV19,CASTQGQVSGELFF
TRBJ2-7,12,TRBV20-1,CSATLDGYEQYF
TRBJ2-1,14,TRBV6-6,CASSYRGGENEQFF
TRBJ2-1,13,TRBV12-3/TRBV12-4,CASSRPSYNEQFF
TRBJ1-2,13,TRBV5-1,CASTLGRDYGYTF
TRBJ2-2,16,TRBV24-1,CATSGRGTGKTGELFF
TRBJ2-1,17,TRBV9,CASSVASGSSSYNEQFF
TRBJ2-1,14,TRBV7-2,CASCPIGGRDEQFF
TRBJ1-5,16,TRBV5-6,CASSLPGEAGNQPQHF
TRBJ1-1,16,TRBV5-1,CASSFMPGGMNTEAFF
TRBJ2-1,19,TRBV11-2,CASSLYGPLTSGRGNEQFF
TRBJ2-1,14,TRBV11-2,CASSFFLNRNEQFF
TRBJ1-1,13,TRBV4-1,CASSEEANTGAFF
TRBJ2-5,14,TRBV7-8,CASSLVTDQETQYF
TRBJ1-2,16,TRBV27,CASRPTPGPPFYGYTF
TRBJ2-7,14,TRBV20-1,CSALGLSRGYEQYF